In this sample, the clone carrying this T cell receptor beta chain turned up once. Its antigen is not known. A single record per CDR3 protein comes from TCRdb applying MiXCR to the 5' RACE reads. This table has about 530,000 distinct CDR3 sequences, more than 20% appearing once. This sample stems from a study of identical twins. The study's findings and limits: Alpha sequences that were out-of-frame and twin-shared showed an excess of low generation probability. Partly confounded zero-insertion analyses could result from invariant MAIT and iNKT cells.

Germline V CDR1 and CDR2: KGHSH, LQKENI. V shed 1 base and J shed 4 bases, with 10 bases lying between them. The CDR3 is 14 residues long. This same sample was also taken into another study, of yellow fever vaccine responses in identical twins.

The clonotype originates from a woman between 18 and 29 years old in good health. Sequenced: CD4+ T cells sorted from blood. The rearrangement uses TRBV18 and TRBJ1-1; TRBD1 is a possible D gene (6 bases). CDR3 sequence reads: CASSPQGESTEAFF. CDR3 nucleotides: TGTGCCAGCTCACCACAGGGGGAAAGCACTGAAGCTTTCTTT.